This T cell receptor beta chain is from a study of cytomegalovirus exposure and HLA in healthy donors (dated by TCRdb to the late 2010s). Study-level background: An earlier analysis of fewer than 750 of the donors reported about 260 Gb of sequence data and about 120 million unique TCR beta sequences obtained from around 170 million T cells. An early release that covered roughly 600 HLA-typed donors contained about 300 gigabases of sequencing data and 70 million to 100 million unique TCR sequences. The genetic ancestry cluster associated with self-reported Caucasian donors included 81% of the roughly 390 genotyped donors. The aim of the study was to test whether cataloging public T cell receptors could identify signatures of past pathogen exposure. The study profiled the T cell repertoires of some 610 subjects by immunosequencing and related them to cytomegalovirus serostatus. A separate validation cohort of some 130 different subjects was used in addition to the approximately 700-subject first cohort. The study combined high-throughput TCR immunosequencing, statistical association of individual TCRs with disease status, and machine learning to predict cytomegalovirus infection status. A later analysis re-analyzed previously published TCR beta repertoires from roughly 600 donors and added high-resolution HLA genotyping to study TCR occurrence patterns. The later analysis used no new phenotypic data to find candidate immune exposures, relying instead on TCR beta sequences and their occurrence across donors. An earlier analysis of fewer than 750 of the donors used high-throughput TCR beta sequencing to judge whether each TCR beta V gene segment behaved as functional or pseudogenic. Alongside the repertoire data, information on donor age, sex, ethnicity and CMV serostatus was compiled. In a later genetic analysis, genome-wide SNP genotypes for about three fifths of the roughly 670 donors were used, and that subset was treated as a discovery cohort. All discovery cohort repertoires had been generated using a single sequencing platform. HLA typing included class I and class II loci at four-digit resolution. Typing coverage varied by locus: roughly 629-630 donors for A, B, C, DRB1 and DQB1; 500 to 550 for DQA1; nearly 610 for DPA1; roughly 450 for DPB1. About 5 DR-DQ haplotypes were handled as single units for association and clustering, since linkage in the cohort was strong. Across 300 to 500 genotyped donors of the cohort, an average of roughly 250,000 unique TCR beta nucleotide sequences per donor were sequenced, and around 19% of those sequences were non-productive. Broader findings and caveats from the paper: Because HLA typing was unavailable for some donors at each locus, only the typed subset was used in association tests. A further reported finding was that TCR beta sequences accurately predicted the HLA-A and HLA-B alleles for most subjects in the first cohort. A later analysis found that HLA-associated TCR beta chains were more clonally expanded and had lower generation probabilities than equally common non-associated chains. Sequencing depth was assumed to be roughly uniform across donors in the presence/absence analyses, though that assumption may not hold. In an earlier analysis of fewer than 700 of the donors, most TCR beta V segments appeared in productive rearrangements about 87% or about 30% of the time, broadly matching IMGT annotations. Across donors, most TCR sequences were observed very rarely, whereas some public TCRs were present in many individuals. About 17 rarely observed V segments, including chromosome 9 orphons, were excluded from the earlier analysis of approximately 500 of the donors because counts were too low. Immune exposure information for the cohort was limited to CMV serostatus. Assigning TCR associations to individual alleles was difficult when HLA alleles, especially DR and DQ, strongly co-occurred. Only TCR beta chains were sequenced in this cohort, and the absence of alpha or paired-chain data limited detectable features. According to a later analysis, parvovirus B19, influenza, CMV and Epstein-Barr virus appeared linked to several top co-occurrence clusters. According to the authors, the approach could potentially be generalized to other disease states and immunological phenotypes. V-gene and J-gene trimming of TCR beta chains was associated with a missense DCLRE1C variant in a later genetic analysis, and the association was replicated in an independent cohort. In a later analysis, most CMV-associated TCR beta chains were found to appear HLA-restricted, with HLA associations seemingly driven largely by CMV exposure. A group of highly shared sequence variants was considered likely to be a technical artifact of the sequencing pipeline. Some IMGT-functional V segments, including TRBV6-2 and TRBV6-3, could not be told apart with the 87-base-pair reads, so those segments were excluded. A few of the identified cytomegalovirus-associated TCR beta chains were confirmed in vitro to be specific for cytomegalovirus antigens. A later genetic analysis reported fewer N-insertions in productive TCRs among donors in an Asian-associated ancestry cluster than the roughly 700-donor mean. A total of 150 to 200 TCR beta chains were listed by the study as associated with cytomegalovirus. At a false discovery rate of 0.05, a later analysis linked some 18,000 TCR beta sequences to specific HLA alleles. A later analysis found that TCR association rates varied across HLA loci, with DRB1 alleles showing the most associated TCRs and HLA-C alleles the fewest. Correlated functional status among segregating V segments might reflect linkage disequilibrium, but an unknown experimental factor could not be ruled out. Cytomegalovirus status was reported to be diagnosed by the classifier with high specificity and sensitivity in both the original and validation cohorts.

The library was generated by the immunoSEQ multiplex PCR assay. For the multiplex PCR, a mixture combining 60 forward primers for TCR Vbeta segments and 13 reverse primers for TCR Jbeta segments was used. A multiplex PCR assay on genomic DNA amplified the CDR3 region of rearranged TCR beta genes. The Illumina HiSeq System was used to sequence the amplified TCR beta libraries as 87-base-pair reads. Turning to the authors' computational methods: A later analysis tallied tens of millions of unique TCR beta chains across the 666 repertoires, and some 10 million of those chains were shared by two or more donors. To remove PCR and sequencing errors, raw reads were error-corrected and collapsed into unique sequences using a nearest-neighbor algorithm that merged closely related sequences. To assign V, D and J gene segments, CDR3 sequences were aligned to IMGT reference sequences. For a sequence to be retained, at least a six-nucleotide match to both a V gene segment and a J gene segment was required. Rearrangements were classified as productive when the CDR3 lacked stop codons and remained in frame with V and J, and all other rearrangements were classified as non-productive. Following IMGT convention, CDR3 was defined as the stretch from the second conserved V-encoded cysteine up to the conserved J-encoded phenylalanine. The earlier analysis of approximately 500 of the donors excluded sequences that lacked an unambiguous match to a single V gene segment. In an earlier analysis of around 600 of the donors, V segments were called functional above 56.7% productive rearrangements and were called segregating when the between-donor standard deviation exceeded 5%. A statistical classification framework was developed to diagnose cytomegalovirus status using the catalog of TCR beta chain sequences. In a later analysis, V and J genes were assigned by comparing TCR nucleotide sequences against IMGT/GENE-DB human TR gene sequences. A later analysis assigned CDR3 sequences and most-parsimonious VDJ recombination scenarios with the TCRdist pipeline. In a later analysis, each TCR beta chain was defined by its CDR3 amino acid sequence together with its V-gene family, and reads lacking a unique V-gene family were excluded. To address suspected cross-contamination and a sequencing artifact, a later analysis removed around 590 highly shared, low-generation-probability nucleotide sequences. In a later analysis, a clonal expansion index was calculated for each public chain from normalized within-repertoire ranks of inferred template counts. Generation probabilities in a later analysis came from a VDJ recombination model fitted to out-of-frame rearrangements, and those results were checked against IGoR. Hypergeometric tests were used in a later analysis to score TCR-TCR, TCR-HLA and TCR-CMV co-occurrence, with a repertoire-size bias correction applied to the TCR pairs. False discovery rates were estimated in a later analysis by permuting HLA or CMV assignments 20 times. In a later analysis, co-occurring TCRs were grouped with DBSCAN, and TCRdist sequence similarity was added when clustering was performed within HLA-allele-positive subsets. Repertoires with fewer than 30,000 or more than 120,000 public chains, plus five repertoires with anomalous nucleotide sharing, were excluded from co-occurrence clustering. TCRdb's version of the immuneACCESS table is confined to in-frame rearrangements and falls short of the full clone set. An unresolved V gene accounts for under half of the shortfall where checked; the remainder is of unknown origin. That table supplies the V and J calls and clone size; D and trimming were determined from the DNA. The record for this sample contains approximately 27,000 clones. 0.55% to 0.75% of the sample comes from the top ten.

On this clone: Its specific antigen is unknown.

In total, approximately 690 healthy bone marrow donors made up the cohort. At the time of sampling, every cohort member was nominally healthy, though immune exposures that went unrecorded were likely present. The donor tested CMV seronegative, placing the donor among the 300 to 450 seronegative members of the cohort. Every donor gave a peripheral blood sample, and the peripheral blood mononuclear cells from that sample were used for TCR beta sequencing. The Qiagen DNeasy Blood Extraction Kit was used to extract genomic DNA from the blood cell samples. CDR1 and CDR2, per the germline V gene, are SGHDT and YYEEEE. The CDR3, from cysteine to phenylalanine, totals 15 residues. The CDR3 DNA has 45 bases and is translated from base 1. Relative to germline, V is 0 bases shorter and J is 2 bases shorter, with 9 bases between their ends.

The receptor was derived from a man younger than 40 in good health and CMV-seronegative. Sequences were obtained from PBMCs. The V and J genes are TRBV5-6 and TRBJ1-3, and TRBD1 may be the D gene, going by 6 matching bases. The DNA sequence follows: TGTGCCAGCAGCTTGGCACAGGGTCCTGGAAACACCATATATTTT. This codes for CASSLAQGPGNTIYF.